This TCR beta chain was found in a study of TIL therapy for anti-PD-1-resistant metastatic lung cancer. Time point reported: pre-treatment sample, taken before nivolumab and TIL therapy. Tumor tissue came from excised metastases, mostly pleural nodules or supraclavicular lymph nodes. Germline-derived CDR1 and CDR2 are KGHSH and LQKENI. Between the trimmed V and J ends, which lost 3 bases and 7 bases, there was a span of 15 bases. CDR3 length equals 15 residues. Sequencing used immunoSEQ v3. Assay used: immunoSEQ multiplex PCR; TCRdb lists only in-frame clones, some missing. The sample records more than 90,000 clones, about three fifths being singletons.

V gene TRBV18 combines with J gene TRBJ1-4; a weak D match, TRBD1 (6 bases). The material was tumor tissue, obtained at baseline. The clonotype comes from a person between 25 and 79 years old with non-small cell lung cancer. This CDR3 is CASSPGRGAGEKLFF. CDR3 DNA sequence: TGTGCCAGCTCACCCGGTAGGGGGGCGGGTGAAAAACTGTTTTTT.